This TCR beta chain was captured by sequencing in a study of blood T cell repertoires in COVID-19. Germline V CDR1 and CDR2: LGHDT, YNNKEL (reference sequence). Between the trimmed V and J ends, which lost 4 bases and 8 bases, there was a span of 14 bases. The CDR3 is 13 amino acids. Clones were sequenced by immunoSEQ multiplex PCR, and TCRdb holds only the in-frame ones, with some missing. This table has approximately 270,000 clones, 70% to 90% appearing once. This clone is a singleton in its sample. The rearrangement links TRBV3-1 (or the pseudogene TRBV3-2) to TRBJ1-1; D unresolved. Sequenced material: PBMCs or T cells enriched from blood (not recorded which). The clonotype comes from a woman aged 25 to 45 who had recovered from COVID-19. CDR3 nucleotides: TGTGCCAGCAGCCTCTTAGGAGCCGGGGAAGCTTTCTTT. Amino acid sequence: CASSLLGAGEAFF.